A selection of T cell receptor beta chains follows, all from one sample in a study of T cell changes during pregnancy in multiple sclerosis. The data were produced by immunoSEQ multiplex PCR, yet TCRdb's version contains in-frame clones alone and is incomplete. The sample has around 50,000 clones, around nine tenths seen once. The sequences come from peripheral blood, collected in the first trimester of pregnancy. The receptors derive from a female donor with multiple sclerosis, enrolled in a pregnancy study. The CDR3 runs from the conserved cysteine through the conserved F or W. A D gene is named only where the DNA matches it firmly. The size entry is marked missing in some rows and otherwise reads once, few, many or a size class.

d_call: -; clone_size: -; v_call: TRBV10-2; j_call: TRBJ2-2; cdr3_aa: CASTGQGGTGELFF; cdr3_nt: TGCGCCAGCACCGGACAGGGAGGGACCGGGGAGCTGTTTTTT
d_call: -; clone_size: medium-sized; v_call: TRBV7-8; j_call: TRBJ1-6; cdr3_aa: CASSFRTDNSPLHF; cdr3_nt: TGTGCCAGCAGCTTCCGGACAGACAATTCACCCCTCCACTTT
d_call: -; clone_size: -; v_call: TRBV18; j_call: TRBJ1-2; cdr3_aa: CASSPSAGGDGYTF; cdr3_nt: TGTGCCAGCTCACCCTCCGCGGGAGGGGATGGCTACACCTTC
d_call: TRBD1; clone_size: -; v_call: TRBV10-3; j_call: TRBJ1-5; cdr3_aa: CAISTGDSQPQHF; cdr3_nt: TGTGCCATCAGCACAGGGGACAGTCAGCCCCAGCATTTT
d_call: TRBD1; clone_size: -; v_call: TRBV7-8; j_call: TRBJ1-1; cdr3_aa: CASSLRDSLENTEAFF; cdr3_nt: TGTGCCAGCAGCCTCAGGGACAGTTTAGAGAACACTGAAGCTTTCTTT
d_call: -; clone_size: -; v_call: TRBV5-4; j_call: TRBJ2-3; cdr3_aa: CASSGRGAQADTQYF; cdr3_nt: TGTGCCAGCAGCGGTCGGGGGGCCCAGGCAGATACGCAGTATTTT
d_call: TRBD1; clone_size: -; v_call: TRBV4-2; j_call: TRBJ2-7; cdr3_aa: CASSQATGGISYEQYF; cdr3_nt: TGTGCCAGCAGCCAAGCGACAGGGGGAATCTCCTACGAGCAGTACTTC
d_call: -; clone_size: -; v_call: TRBV9; j_call: TRBJ1-1; cdr3_aa: CASSGGTLNTEAFF; cdr3_nt: TGTGCCAGCAGCGGCGGGACCTTGAACACTGAAGCTTTCTTT
d_call: TRBD2; clone_size: -; v_call: TRBV6-5; j_call: TRBJ2-3; cdr3_aa: CASRRGLAGGDTQYF; cdr3_nt: TGTGCCAGCAGGCGGGGACTAGCGGGGGGAGATACGCAGTATTTT
d_call: -; clone_size: once; v_call: TRBV5-6; j_call: TRBJ2-1; cdr3_aa: CASSFGRHEQFF; cdr3_nt: TGTGCCAGCAGCTTCGGCAGGCATGAGCAGTTCTTC
d_call: -; clone_size: -; v_call: TRBV18; j_call: TRBJ2-3; cdr3_aa: CASSPSVRDTQYF; cdr3_nt: TGTGCCAGCTCACCGTCGGTCAGGGATACGCAGTATTTT
d_call: TRBD1; clone_size: -; v_call: TRBV5-6; j_call: TRBJ1-2; cdr3_aa: CASSFRTGGYTF; cdr3_nt: TGTGCCAGCAGCTTCAGGACAGGGGGCTACACCTTC
d_call: -; clone_size: -; v_call: TRBV7-8; j_call: TRBJ1-1; cdr3_aa: CASSLDRASTEAFF; cdr3_nt: TGTGCCAGCAGCTTGGACAGAGCCTCCACTGAAGCTTTCTTT
d_call: -; clone_size: few; v_call: TRBV7-6; j_call: TRBJ2-1; cdr3_aa: CASSSRVTYNEQFF; cdr3_nt: TGTGCCAGCAGCTCCCGGGTCACCTACAATGAGCAGTTCTTC
d_call: -; clone_size: -; v_call: TRBV4-1; j_call: TRBJ2-1; cdr3_aa: CASSPGGPLLHEQFF; cdr3_nt: TGCGCCAGCAGCCCCGGGGGGCCCCTGCTCCATGAGCAGTTCTTC
d_call: -; clone_size: -; v_call: TRBV7-9; j_call: TRBJ2-1; cdr3_aa: CASSSPGSSNEQFF; cdr3_nt: TGTGCCAGCAGTTCCCCCGGGTCGAGCAATGAGCAGTTCTTC
d_call: TRBD1; clone_size: -; v_call: TRBV28; j_call: TRBJ2-2; cdr3_aa: CASKSGGADTGELFF; cdr3_nt: TGTGCCAGCAAATCAGGGGGCGCGGACACCGGGGAGCTGTTTTTT
d_call: -; clone_size: medium-sized; v_call: TRBV29-1; j_call: TRBJ1-2; cdr3_aa: CSVGEGLYGYTF; cdr3_nt: TGCAGCGTTGGAGAGGGACTCTATGGCTACACCTTC
d_call: -; clone_size: -; v_call: TRBV21-1; j_call: TRBJ1-6; cdr3_aa: CASSKALYLVAPHNNSPLHF; cdr3_nt: TGTGCCAGCAGCAAAGCGCTTTATTTGGTAGCTCCCCATAATAATTCACCCCTCCACTTT
d_call: -; clone_size: -; v_call: TRBV4-3; j_call: TRBJ1-5; cdr3_aa: CASSQDAQRNQPQHF; cdr3_nt: TGCGCCAGCAGCCAAGACGCGCAACGCAATCAGCCCCAGCATTTT
d_call: -; clone_size: -; v_call: TRBV5-6; j_call: TRBJ2-3; cdr3_aa: CASSSGQFRVTQYF; cdr3_nt: TGTGCCAGCAGCTCCGGACAGTTTCGTGTTACGCAGTATTTT
d_call: TRBD1; clone_size: -; v_call: TRBV5-1; j_call: TRBJ2-7; cdr3_aa: CASSLAWEDRGEHYEQYF; cdr3_nt: TGCGCCAGCAGCTTGGCCTGGGAAGACAGGGGGGAACACTACGAGCAGTACTTC
d_call: -; clone_size: -; v_call: TRBV6-5; j_call: TRBJ1-5; cdr3_aa: CASRLTADSNQPQHF; cdr3_nt: TGTGCCAGCAGACTGACAGCAGATAGCAATCAGCCCCAGCATTTT
d_call: -; clone_size: -; v_call: TRBV27; j_call: TRBJ2-7; cdr3_aa: CASSPGPYEQYF; cdr3_nt: TGTGCCAGCAGTCCAGGGCCCTACGAGCAGTACTTC
d_call: -; clone_size: -; v_call: TRBV10-3; j_call: TRBJ1-5; cdr3_aa: CAISSTEDQPQHF; cdr3_nt: TGTGCCATCAGTTCGACGGAGGACCAGCCCCAGCATTTT
d_call: -; clone_size: -; v_call: TRBV6-1; j_call: TRBJ2-1; cdr3_aa: CASSAAGGNEQFF; cdr3_nt: TGTGCCAGCAGTGCGGCAGGTGGGAATGAGCAGTTCTTC
d_call: TRBD2; clone_size: -; v_call: TRBV27; j_call: TRBJ2-1; cdr3_aa: CASSLPGGRWNEQFF; cdr3_nt: TGTGCCAGCAGTTTACCGGGGGGGCGGTGGAATGAGCAGTTCTTC
d_call: TRBD1; clone_size: few; v_call: TRBV7-3; j_call: TRBJ2-1; cdr3_aa: CASSQGAASYNEQFF; cdr3_nt: TGTGCCAGCAGCCAGGGGGCAGCCTCCTACAATGAGCAGTTCTTC
d_call: -; clone_size: -; v_call: TRBV28; j_call: TRBJ1-2; cdr3_aa: CASLRPAGGYTF; cdr3_nt: TGTGCCAGCCTCAGACCAGCGGGCGGCTACACCTTC
d_call: TRBD1; clone_size: -; v_call: TRBV7-9; j_call: TRBJ2-7; cdr3_aa: CASRTGTGNYEQYF; cdr3_nt: TGTGCCAGCAGGACCGGGACAGGGAACTACGAGCAGTACTTC
d_call: -; clone_size: once; v_call: TRBV19; j_call: TRBJ1-5; cdr3_aa: CASSIGPGLSNQPQHF; cdr3_nt: TGTGCCAGTAGTATCGGTCCAGGCCTTAGCAATCAGCCCCAGCATTTT
d_call: -; clone_size: -; v_call: TRBV5-1; j_call: TRBJ1-4; cdr3_aa: CASSLRPQGPDEKLFF; cdr3_nt: TGCGCCAGCAGCCTACGTCCCCAGGGCCCAGATGAAAAACTGTTTTTT
d_call: -; clone_size: -; v_call: TRBV11-3; j_call: TRBJ2-5; cdr3_aa: CASSLGAQETQYF; cdr3_nt: TGTGCCAGCAGCTTAGGGGCCCAAGAGACCCAGTACTTC
d_call: -; clone_size: -; v_call: TRBV11-1; j_call: TRBJ2-7; cdr3_aa: CASSSSRGYEQYF; cdr3_nt: TGTGCCAGCAGCTCGTCTAGGGGCTACGAGCAGTACTTC
d_call: TRBD1; clone_size: -; v_call: TRBV5-5; j_call: TRBJ1-2; cdr3_aa: CASSEPGGGYTF; cdr3_nt: TGTGCCAGCAGCGAACCAGGGGGGGGCTACACCTTC
d_call: -; clone_size: -; v_call: TRBV18; j_call: TRBJ1-5; cdr3_aa: CASSPQTGKDQPQHF; cdr3_nt: TGTGCCAGCTCACCACAAACAGGGAAGGATCAGCCCCAGCATTTT
d_call: TRBD1; clone_size: few; v_call: TRBV12-5; j_call: TRBJ2-3; cdr3_aa: CASGSVLIRQGADTQYF; cdr3_nt: TGTGCTAGTGGTTCCGTCCTTATACGACAGGGAGCAGATACGCAGTATTTT
d_call: TRBD1; clone_size: -; v_call: TRBV4-2; j_call: TRBJ1-2; cdr3_aa: CASSDRGRPRSYTF; cdr3_nt: TGTGCCAGCAGCGACAGGGGGCGTCCGCGGAGCTACACCTTC
d_call: -; clone_size: -; v_call: TRBV30; j_call: TRBJ1-1; cdr3_aa: CAWKLTLGAGAFF; cdr3_nt: TGTGCCTGGAAACTAACACTGGGGGCCGGTGCTTTCTTT
d_call: TRBD1; clone_size: once; v_call: TRBV11-2; j_call: TRBJ1-2; cdr3_aa: CASSPDRGLSYTF; cdr3_nt: TGTGCCAGCAGCCCAGACAGGGGGTTAAGCTACACCTTC
d_call: -; clone_size: -; v_call: TRBV6-1; j_call: TRBJ2-3; cdr3_aa: CASSALDTQYF; cdr3_nt: TGTGCCAGCAGTGCCCTAGATACGCAGTATTTT
d_call: TRBD1; clone_size: -; v_call: TRBV5-1; j_call: TRBJ2-7; cdr3_aa: CASSYTGTGNEQYF; cdr3_nt: TGCGCCAGCAGCTATACCGGGACAGGGAACGAGCAGTACTTC
d_call: -; clone_size: -; v_call: TRBV4-1; j_call: TRBJ2-1; cdr3_aa: CASSPHNGVKDEQFF; cdr3_nt: TGCGCCAGCAGCCCTCATAACGGGGTGAAGGATGAGCAGTTCTTC
d_call: -; clone_size: few; v_call: TRBV19; j_call: TRBJ2-2; cdr3_aa: CASSMNGGYTGELFF; cdr3_nt: TGTGCCAGTAGTATGAACGGCGGTTACACCGGGGAGCTGTTTTTT
d_call: -; clone_size: -; v_call: TRBV30; j_call: TRBJ1-6; cdr3_aa: CAWSSTGLNSPLHF; cdr3_nt: TGTGCCTGGAGTTCAACAGGGCTGAATTCACCCCTCCACTTT
d_call: -; clone_size: -; v_call: TRBV18; j_call: TRBJ2-7; cdr3_aa: CASSPFRDTSSYEQYF; cdr3_nt: TGTGCCAGCTCACCGTTCCGGGACACCAGCTCCTACGAGCAGTACTTC
d_call: -; clone_size: -; v_call: TRBV5-4; j_call: TRBJ2-1; cdr3_aa: CASSASLQSSYNEQFF; cdr3_nt: TGTGCCAGCAGCGCCAGTCTACAGAGCTCCTACAATGAGCAGTTCTTC
d_call: -; clone_size: -; v_call: TRBV21-1; j_call: TRBJ2-1; cdr3_aa: CASRPKVPGCAFDEQFF; cdr3_nt: TGTGCCAGCCGCCCAAAGGTCCCGGGTTGTGCATTCGATGAGCAGTTCTTC
d_call: -; clone_size: -; v_call: TRBV11-3; j_call: TRBJ2-1; cdr3_aa: CASSIRQVNEQFF; cdr3_nt: TGTGCCAGCAGCATCAGACAGGTAAATGAGCAGTTCTTC
d_call: -; clone_size: -; v_call: TRBV5-4; j_call: TRBJ2-4; cdr3_aa: CASSSPGRGPDIQYF; cdr3_nt: TGTGCCAGCAGCTCCCCGGGTAGAGGTCCCGACATTCAGTACTTC
d_call: -; clone_size: -; v_call: TRBV28; j_call: TRBJ1-2; cdr3_aa: CASSLFLSGDYGYTF; cdr3_nt: TGTGCCAGCAGTTTATTTTTATCAGGGGACTATGGCTACACCTTC
d_call: -; clone_size: -; v_call: TRBV6-1; j_call: TRBJ2-2; cdr3_aa: CASSGQNTGELFF; cdr3_nt: TGTGCCAGCAGTGGGCAAAACACCGGGGAGCTGTTTTTT
d_call: -; clone_size: -; v_call: TRBV6-1; j_call: TRBJ1-2; cdr3_aa: CASSSSRGRAGGYTF; cdr3_nt: TGTGCCAGCAGTTCGTCGCGCGGGAGGGCCGGTGGCTACACCTTC
d_call: -; clone_size: -; v_call: TRBV10-2; j_call: TRBJ2-3; cdr3_aa: CASSDPDTTTTDTQYF; cdr3_nt: TGCGCCAGCAGTGACCCCGATACGACTACCACAGATACGCAGTATTTT
d_call: TRBD1; clone_size: -; v_call: TRBV29-1; j_call: TRBJ2-2; cdr3_aa: CSGRTGGNTGELFF; cdr3_nt: TGCAGCGGGCGGACAGGGGGGAACACCGGGGAGCTGTTTTTT